This T cell receptor beta chain comes out of a study of cytomegalovirus exposure and HLA in healthy donors. The overall study: A data release that came early held roughly 80 million unique TCRs from HLA-typed donors. Study-wide results and limits: Presence/absence results assume similar sequencing depth per donor, which may not hold.

Primers included in the PCR were 60 Vbeta and 13 Jbeta primers. The assay was immunoSEQ multiplex PCR, and TCRdb's table has in-frame clones only and misses some. The table records more than 95,000 clones, over 60% of them present only once. Remarks on this clone: What it recognizes is unknown.

It was healthy bone marrow donors who served as donors. When sampled, the donors appeared nominally healthy, though they likely had unrecorded immune exposures. Trimming cost V 4 bases and J 7 bases; bases outside gene matches: 12. Per the germline V gene, CDR1 is LNHDA and CDR2 is SQIVND (reference sequence). The CDR3 has 16 residues. This receptor was identified in a woman aged 18-29 years in good health and CMV-seropositive. Material: PBMCs. V is TRBV19 and J is TRBJ1-5, with 8 bases lining up with TRBD1. CDR3 nucleotides: TGTGCCAGTAGTACCGGCAGACAGGGGAAGGGACAGCCCCAGCATTTT. It specifies CASSTGRQGKGQPQHF. The full variable domain, rest sourced from reference TRBV19 and TRBJ1-5, is DGGITQSPKYLFRKEGQNVTLSCEQNLNHDAMYWYRQDPGQGLRLIYYSQIVNDFQKGDIAEGYSVSREKKESFPLTVTSAQKNPTAFYLCASSTGRQGKGQPQHFGDGTRLSIL.